Below are 4 T cell receptor beta chains sequenced from a single sample in a study of T cell clonality in common variable immunodeficiency. Repertoires were generated with immunoSEQ multiplex PCR, while TCRdb's copy carries only in-frame clones and drops some. This sample shows approximately 44,000 clones and no singletons; about 10% rests with the ten largest. Source material: peripheral blood mononuclear cells. The receptor source for this set is a person aged 18 to 75 in good health.

This clone was observed many times. The read finishes 3 residues shy of the CDR3 end, and the germline J gene is used to complete it. This chain joins TRBV14 and TRBJ1-2, with 8 positions matching TRBD1. Germline V lookup: CDR1 SGHDN, CDR2 FVKESK. The CDR3 runs 13 residues. V shed 4 bases and J 4 bases; nucleotides not matched to a gene: 2. CDR3 DNA, as far as it was read: TGTGCCAGCAGCCCAGGGGGCCGCTATGGC. This codes for CASSPGGRYG. The whole CDR3 protein is CASSPGGRYGYTF.

This clone has at least ten counts. The read halts 3 residues ahead of the CDR3 end, with the missing end drawn from the germline J gene. The chain carries TRBV7-9 and TRBJ1-2, with no clear D. The CDR3 length is 13 residues. The germline gives CDR1 SEHNR, CDR2 FQNEAQ (reference sequence). CDR3 sequence: CASSLDRGWGYTF. The sequenced CDR3 bases are TGTGCCAGCAGCTTAGATCGAGGGTGGGGC.

Ten or more counts support this clone. Coverage ceases 3 residues before the CDR3 finishes, and the germline J gene fills in the end. The chain has TRBV7-3 and TRBJ1-2, with TRBD1 matching 9 bases. The CDR3 extends over 15 amino acids. Germline V gene data show CDR1 as SGHTA and CDR2 as FQGTGA. Trimming cost V 5 bases and J 4 bases; bases outside gene matches: 8. The CDR3 here is CASSLTGGSRYGYTF. The DNA read from the CDR3 is TGTGCCAGCAGCCTGACAGGGGGGTCACGCTATGGC.

This clone has ten or more counts. Read sequence stops 3 residues before the CDR3 end, and the germline J gene provides the missing end. This chain links TRBV19 with TRBJ1-1; no clear D gene. Germline loops: CDR1 LNHDA, CDR2 SQIVND (reference sequence). Trimming shortened V by 7 bases and J by 5 bases, and 17 bases separated the two germline ends. The length of the CDR3 is 14 residues. Partial CDR3 DNA: TGTGCCAGTACCCGGGGAGGCCACGGGACTGAA. Translated, it gives CASTRGGHGTE. The entire CDR3 is CASTRGGHGTEAFF.